This TCR beta chain was sequenced during a study of T cell responses to AZD1222 COVID-19 vaccine. Sequenced by immunoSEQ multiplex PCR; TCRdb stores in-frame clones only, minus some. This sample carries approximately 130,000 clones, about 89% of them seen once, and the ten largest clones take around 10%. Looked up from germline, CDR1 is MNHNS and CDR2 is SASEGT. This CDR3 contains 17 residues. V trimming: 0 bases; J trimming: 12 bases; junction bases outside the gene matches: 8. This clonotype was obtained from an adult in good health. The sequences come from peripheral blood, collected on day 0 of MenACWY control vaccination. The J gene is TRBJ2-1, the V gene TRBV6-1; 16 bases match TRBD2. CDR3 sequence (DNA): TGTGCCAGCAGTGAAGCCCCGGGACTAGCGGGAGGGCCTCGGCAGTTCTTC. Translation gives CASSEAPGLAGGPRQFF.